This TCR beta chain was found in a study of OX40 agonist ivuxolimab in advanced cancers. Study at large: Ivuxolimab is a fully human IgG2 antibody that activates OX40 (CD134). The dose-escalation cohort was roughly 83% male, with a mean age of approximately 61 years, ranging about 23 to 90. Intravenous ivuxolimab at 0.01 to 10 mg/kg was given to patients every 2 weeks.

Points on this clone: Its antigen is still unknown.

Notes on the study in general: Some nonresponders likewise displayed low normalized T-cell clonal expansion.

The CDR3 loop spans 16 amino acids. Germline CDR1 MNHEY, CDR2 SVGAGI. V lost 2 bases to trimming and J lost 1 base, with 14 bases between them. Only in-frame clones appear in the TCRdb table, and some are missing; sequencing was by immunoSEQ multiplex PCR. The table shows 60,000 or so clones, with 86% occurring only once. This clonotype originated in an adult with an advanced solid tumor such as melanoma, head and neck, liver or kidney cancer. The V gene is TRBV6-5, the J gene TRBJ1-1; possibly TRBD1 for D (6 bases). The material sequenced was CD4+ or CD8+ T cells sorted from blood, taken in a trial of the OX40 agonist ivuxolimab. CDR3 in DNA: TGTGCCAGCAGTTACCGGTCCAGGGGTTCGAACACTGAAGCTTTCTTT. It translates to CASSYRSRGSNTEAFF.